This record looks at one T cell receptor beta chain sequence and its context. Its antigen remains unknown. The data were obtained in a study of T cells in Graves' hyperthyroidism and ophthalmopathy. RNA transcripts gave rise to amplified TCR beta CDR3 regions. The TCR CDR3 first-round RT-PCR relied on the HTBI primer set. In TCRdb, the multiplex PCR reads were re-called with MiXCR into one record per CDR3 protein. In the table there are 480,000 or so distinct CDR3 sequences, 35% to 50% of which are singletons. The CDR3 covers 13 residues. Germline V CDR1 and CDR2: SGDLS, YYNGEE. With V trimmed by 6 bases and J by 6 bases, 6 bases remained unmatched. Findings of the study overall: Ophthalmopathy and stable hyperthyroidism were separated by a 13 V-J model. Blood shared most expanded thyroid clonotypes above 0.001.

This chain uses TRBV9 with TRBJ1-1, with 9 bases aligning to TRBD1. Input material: peripheral blood or thyroid tissue (not recorded which). The receptor comes from an adult woman with Graves' disease, either hyperthyroidism or ophthalmopathy (not recorded which). CDR3 nucleotide sequence: TGTGCCAGCATCAGGACAGGGGAATCTGAAGCTTTCTTT. Encoded protein: CASIRTGESEAFF.